This TCR beta chain was captured by sequencing in a study of CD8 T cells in ankylosing spondylitis. TCRdb independently ran MiXCR on the 5' RACE reads; one entry per CDR3 protein. This sample has under 200,000 distinct CDR3 sequences, with 11% found just once. Germline loops: CDR1 MNHEY, CDR2 SVGEGT. V was trimmed by 0 bases and J by 7 bases, leaving 2 bases between them. There are 11 residues in the CDR3. This clonotype occurred a few times. This TCR came from a male donor with ankylosing spondylitis or in good health (not recorded which). The chain carries TRBV6-2 or TRBV6-3 and TRBJ2-3; D is unclear. The sequenced sample consisted of blood, either unsorted or a sorted T cell fraction (not recorded which). Here the CDR3 DNA reads TGTGCCAGCAGTTACTCGTATACGCAGTATTTT. Its translation is CASSYSYTQYF.